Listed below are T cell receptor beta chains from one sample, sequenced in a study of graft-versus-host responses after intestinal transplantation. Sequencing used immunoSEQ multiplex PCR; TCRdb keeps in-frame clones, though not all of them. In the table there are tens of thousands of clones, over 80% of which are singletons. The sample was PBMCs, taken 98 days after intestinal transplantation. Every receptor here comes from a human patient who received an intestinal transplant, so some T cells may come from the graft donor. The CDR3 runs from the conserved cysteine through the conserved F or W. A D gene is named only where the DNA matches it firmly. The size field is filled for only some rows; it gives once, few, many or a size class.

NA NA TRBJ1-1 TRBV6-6 CASSGSVSEAFF TGTGCCAGCAGTGGGTCAGTCAGTGAAGCTTTCTTT
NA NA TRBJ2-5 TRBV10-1 CASRIGRKETQYF TGCGCCAGCAGAATCGGTAGGAAAGAGACCCAGTACTTC
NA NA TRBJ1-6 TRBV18 CASSPGGGQNSPLHF TGTGCCAGCTCACCAGGGGGGGGGCAAAATTCACCCCTCCACTTT
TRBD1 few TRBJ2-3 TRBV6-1 CASRRQGAGDTQYF TGTGCCAGCAGGAGACAGGGGGCGGGAGATACGCAGTATTTT
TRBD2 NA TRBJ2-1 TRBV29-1 CSVTSGGAYYNDEQFF TGCAGCGTCACTAGCGGGGGGGCCTATTATAACGATGAGCAGTTCTTC
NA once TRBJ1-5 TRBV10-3 CAINGGANQPQHF TGTGCCATCAATGGGGGGGCTAATCAGCCCCAGCATTTT
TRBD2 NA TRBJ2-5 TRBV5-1 CASSLERGGQETQYF TGCGCCAGCAGCTTGGAGCGGGGGGGCCAAGAGACCCAGTACTTC
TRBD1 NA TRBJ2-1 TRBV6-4 CASIQGGRGRPYNEQFF TGTGCCAGCATCCAAGGGGGCAGGGGGCGGCCCTACAATGAGCAGTTCTTC
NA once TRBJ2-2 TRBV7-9 CASSHPQGTVGELFF TGTGCCAGCAGCCACCCCCAGGGGACTGTGGGGGAGCTGTTTTTT
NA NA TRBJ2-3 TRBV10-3 CAIRGTQPTDTQYF TGTGCCATCAGGGGGACTCAACCTACAGATACGCAGTATTTT
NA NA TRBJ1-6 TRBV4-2 CASSQDSGVNSPLHF TGTGCCAGCAGCCAAGATTCAGGGGTGAATTCACCCCTCCACTTT
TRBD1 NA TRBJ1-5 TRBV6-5 CASRGTGGNQPQHF TGTGCCAGCCGGGGGACAGGGGGCAATCAGCCCCAGCATTTT
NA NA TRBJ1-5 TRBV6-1 CASRWWDYSNQPQHF TGTGCCAGCAGGTGGTGGGATTATAGCAATCAGCCCCAGCATTTT
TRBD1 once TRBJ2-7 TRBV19 CASSMGTGYEQYF TGTGCCAGTAGTATGGGGACAGGGTACGAGCAGTACTTC
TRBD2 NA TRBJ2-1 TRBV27 CASSFWAGDVAGLSNEQFF TGTGCCAGCAGTTTTTGGGCCGGTGATGTAGCGGGGTTGTCTAATGAGCAGTTCTTC
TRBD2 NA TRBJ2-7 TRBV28 CASSFTYSGASYEQYF TGTGCCAGCAGCTTTACTTATAGCGGGGCCTCCTACGAGCAGTACTTC
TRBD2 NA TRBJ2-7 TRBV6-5 CASRLAGGPYEQYF TGTGCCAGCAGGCTAGCGGGAGGGCCCTACGAGCAGTACTTC
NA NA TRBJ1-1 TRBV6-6 CASRGVEVPNTEAFF TGTGCCAGCAGGGGAGTCGAGGTACCTAACACTGAAGCTTTCTTT
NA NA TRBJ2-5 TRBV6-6 CASSYIVGAETQYF TGTGCCAGCAGTTACATCGTGGGAGCGGAGACCCAGTACTTC
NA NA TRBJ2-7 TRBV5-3 CARSLRLSVHEQYF TGTGCCAGAAGCTTGAGGCTTAGCGTCCACGAGCAGTACTTC
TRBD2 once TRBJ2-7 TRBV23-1 CASTGAGGSYEQYF TGCGCCAGCACTGGGGCGGGAGGGTCCTACGAGCAGTACTTC
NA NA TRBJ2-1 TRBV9 CASSPRDGGHGYNEQFF TGTGCCAGCAGCCCCCGGGACGGAGGGCACGGCTACAATGAGCAGTTCTTC
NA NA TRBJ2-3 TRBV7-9 CASSPRGTGGFTDTQYF TGTGCCAGCAGCCCCCGGGGAACCGGCGGATTCACAGATACGCAGTATTTT
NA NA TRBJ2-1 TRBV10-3 CAVEQAPNEQFF TGTGCCGTCGAACAGGCACCGAATGAGCAGTTCTTC
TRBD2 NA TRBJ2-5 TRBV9 CASSSGTSGGGQETQYF TGTGCCAGCAGCTCCGGGACTAGCGGGGGTGGCCAAGAGACCCAGTACTTC
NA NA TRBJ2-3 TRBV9 CASSFDQSAASLDTQYF TGTGCCAGCAGCTTCGACCAATCAGCGGCCAGCCTAGATACGCAGTATTTT
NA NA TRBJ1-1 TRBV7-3 CASSLAGQSATEAFF TGTGCCAGCAGCTTGGCCGGACAGTCGGCAACTGAAGCTTTCTTT
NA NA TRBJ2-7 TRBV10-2 CASSESGRGRGYEQYF TGCGCCAGCAGTGAGTCAGGTAGGGGCAGGGGATACGAGCAGTACTTC
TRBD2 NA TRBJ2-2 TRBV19 CASSLWTSGSSVHGELFF TGTGCCAGTAGCCTTTGGACTAGCGGGAGTTCCGTCCACGGGGAGCTGTTTTTT
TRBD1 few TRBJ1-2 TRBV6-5 CASRQGAGGYTF TGTGCCAGCAGACAGGGGGCTGGAGGCTACACCTTC
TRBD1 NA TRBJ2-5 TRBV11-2 CASSIGQGHVETQYF TGTGCCAGCAGCATAGGACAGGGGCATGTGGAGACCCAGTACTTC
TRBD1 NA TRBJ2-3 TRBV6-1 CASSEAQTGGTDTQYF TGTGCCAGCAGTGAAGCCCAGACAGGGGGCACAGATACGCAGTATTTT
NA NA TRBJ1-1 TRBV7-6 CASSLESGNEAFF TGTGCCAGCAGCTTAGAATCAGGGAATGAAGCTTTCTTT
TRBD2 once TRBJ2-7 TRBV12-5 CASGLVPLAGGPYEQYF TGTGCTAGTGGTTTGGTACCACTAGCGGGGGGGCCTTACGAGCAGTACTTC
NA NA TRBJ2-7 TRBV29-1 CSVKHSYEQYF TGCAGCGTTAAACACTCCTACGAGCAGTACTTC
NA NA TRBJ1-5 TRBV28 CASTSGTLVGQPQHF TGTGCCAGCACTTCCGGGACTCTCGTAGGTCAGCCCCAGCATTTT
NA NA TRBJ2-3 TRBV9 CASSLTVGPTDTQYF TGTGCCAGCAGCCTTACGGTGGGTCCCACAGATACGCAGTATTTT
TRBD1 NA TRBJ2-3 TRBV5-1 CASSLVYRQGDGDTQYF TGCGCCAGCAGCTTGGTGTACCGACAGGGGGATGGAGATACGCAGTATTTT
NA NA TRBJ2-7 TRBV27 CASSLRVFDYEQYF TGTGCCAGCAGTTTGCGGGTGTTTGACTACGAGCAGTACTTC
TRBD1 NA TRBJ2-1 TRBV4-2 CASSQGQGKHNEQFF TGTGCCAGCAGCCAGGGACAGGGCAAACATAATGAGCAGTTCTTC
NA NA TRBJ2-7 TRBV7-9 CASSFGGEQYF TGTGCCAGCAGCTTCGGGGGAGAGCAGTACTTC
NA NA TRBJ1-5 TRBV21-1 CASSKGRPSNQPQHF TGTGCCAGCAGCAAAGGTCGTCCGAGCAATCAGCCCCAGCATTTT
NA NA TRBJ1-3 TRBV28 CASSLDGGLYSGNTTYF TGTGCCAGCAGTTTGGACGGGGGCTTGTACTCTGGAAACACCACATATTTT
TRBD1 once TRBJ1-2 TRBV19 CASSIGGQGGYTF TGTGCCAGTAGTATAGGTGGACAGGGGGGCTACACCTTC
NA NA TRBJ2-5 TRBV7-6 CASSSRRLYKETQYF TGTGCCAGCAGCTCCAGGAGACTATACAAAGAGACCCAGTACTTC
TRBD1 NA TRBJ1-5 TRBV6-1 CASWSGGGQPQHF TGTGCCAGCTGGTCAGGAGGGGGCCAGCCCCAGCATTTT
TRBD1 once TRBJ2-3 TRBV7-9 CASSYRGDTQYF TGTGCCAGCAGCTACAGGGGAGATACGCAGTATTTT
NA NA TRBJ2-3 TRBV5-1 CASSLEGGRFTDTQYF TGCGCCAGCAGCTTGGAGGGGGGGCGATTCACAGATACGCAGTATTTT
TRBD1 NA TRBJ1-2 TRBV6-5 CASSAGGLYGYTF TGTGCCAGCAGTGCAGGGGGCCTCTATGGCTACACCTTC
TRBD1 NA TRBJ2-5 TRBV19 CASSTTGWRETQYF TGTGCCAGTAGTACGACAGGGTGGCGAGAGACCCAGTACTTC
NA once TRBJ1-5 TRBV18 CASSPKRLDRLNQPQHF TGTGCCAGCTCACCAAAGCGTTTGGACAGACTAAATCAGCCCCAGCATTTT
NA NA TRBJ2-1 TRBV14 CASSQVDSPIYNEQFF TGTGCCAGCAGCCAAGTTGACAGCCCTATCTACAATGAGCAGTTCTTC
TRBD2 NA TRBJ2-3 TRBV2 CASSETHLGGGTDTQYF TGTGCCAGCAGTGAAACGCATTTGGGCGGGGGTACAGATACGCAGTATTTT
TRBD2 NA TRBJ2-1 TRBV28 CASSSRLAGPKNEQFF TGTGCCAGCAGTTCGCGACTAGCGGGACCTAAAAATGAGCAGTTCTTC